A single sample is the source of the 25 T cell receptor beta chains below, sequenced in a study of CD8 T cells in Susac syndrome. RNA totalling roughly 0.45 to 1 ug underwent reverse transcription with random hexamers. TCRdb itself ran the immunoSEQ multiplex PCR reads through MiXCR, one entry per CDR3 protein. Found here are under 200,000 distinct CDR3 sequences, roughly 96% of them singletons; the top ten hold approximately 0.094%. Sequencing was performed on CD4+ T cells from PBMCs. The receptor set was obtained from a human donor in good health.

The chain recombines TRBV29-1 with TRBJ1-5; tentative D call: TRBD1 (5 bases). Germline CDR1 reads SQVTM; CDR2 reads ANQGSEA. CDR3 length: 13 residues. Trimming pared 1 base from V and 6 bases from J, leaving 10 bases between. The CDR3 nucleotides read TGCAGCGTTGAAGGGGTGCAGGGTCAGCCCCAGCATTTT. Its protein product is CSVEGVQGQPQHF.

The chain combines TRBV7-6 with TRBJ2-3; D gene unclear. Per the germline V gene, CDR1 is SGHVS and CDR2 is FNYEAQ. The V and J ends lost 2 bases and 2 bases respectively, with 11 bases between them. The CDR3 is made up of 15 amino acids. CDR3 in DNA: TGTGCCAGCAGCTTAAGCTTTGCAGCCACAGATACGCAGTATTTT. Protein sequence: CASSLSFAATDTQYF.

CDR3 amino acids: CSGTQPNTEAFF. The CDR3 nucleotides read TGCAGTGGGACTCAACCGAACACTGAAGCTTTCTTT. This chain links TRBV20-1 with TRBJ1-1; no reliable D call. Germline CDR1 DFQATT, CDR2 SNEGSKA (reference sequence). The CDR3 has 12 residues. V shed 7 bases and J shed 1 base, with 10 bases lying between them.

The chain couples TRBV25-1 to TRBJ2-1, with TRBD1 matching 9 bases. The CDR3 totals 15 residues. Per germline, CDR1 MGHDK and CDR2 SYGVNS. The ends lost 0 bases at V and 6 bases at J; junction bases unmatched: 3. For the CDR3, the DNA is TGTGCCAGCAGTGAATACCGGACAGGGGCCAATGAGCAGTTCTTC. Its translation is CASSEYRTGANEQFF. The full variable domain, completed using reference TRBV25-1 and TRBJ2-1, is EADIYQTPRYLVIGTGKKITLECSQTMGHDKMYWYQQDPGMELHLIHYSYGVNSTEKGDLSSESTVSRIRTEHFPLTLESARPSHTSQYLCASSEYRTGANEQFFGPGTRLTVL.

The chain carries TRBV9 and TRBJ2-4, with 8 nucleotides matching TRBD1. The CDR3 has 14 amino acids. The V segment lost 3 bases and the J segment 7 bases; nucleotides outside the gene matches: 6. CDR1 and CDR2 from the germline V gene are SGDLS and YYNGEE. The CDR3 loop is CASSGGQVRNIQYF. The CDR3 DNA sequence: TGTGCCAGCAGCGGGGGACAGGTCCGGAACATTCAGTACTTC.

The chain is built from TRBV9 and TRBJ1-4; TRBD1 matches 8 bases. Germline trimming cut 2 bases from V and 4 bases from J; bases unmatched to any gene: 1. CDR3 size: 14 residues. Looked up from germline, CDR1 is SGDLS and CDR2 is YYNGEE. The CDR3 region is CASSVGQDNEKLFF. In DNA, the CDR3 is TGTGCCAGCAGCGTGGGACAGGATAATGAAAAACTGTTTTTT.

This CDR3 is CASSFRVEGEQYF. The CDR3, as DNA: TGTGCCAGCAGCTTCAGGGTCGAGGGCGAGCAGTACTTC. V is TRBV11-2 and J is TRBJ2-7; tentatively, D is TRBD1 or TRBD2 (5 bases each). Germline loops: CDR1 SGHAT, CDR2 FQNNGV. This CDR3 has 13 amino acids. V shed 3 bases and J shed 6 bases, with 12 bases lying between them.

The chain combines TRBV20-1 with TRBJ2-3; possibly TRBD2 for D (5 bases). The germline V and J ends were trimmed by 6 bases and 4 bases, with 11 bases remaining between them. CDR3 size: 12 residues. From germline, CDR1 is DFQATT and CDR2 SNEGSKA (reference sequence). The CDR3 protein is CSADSRPDTQYF. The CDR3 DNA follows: TGCAGTGCGGACTCTCGTCCAGATACGCAGTATTTT.

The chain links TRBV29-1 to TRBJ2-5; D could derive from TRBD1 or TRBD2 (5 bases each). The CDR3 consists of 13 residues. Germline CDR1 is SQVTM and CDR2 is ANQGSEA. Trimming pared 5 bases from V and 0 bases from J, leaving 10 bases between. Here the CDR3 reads CSVIQDYQETQYF. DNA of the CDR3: TGCAGCGTTATACAGGACTACCAAGAGACCCAGTACTTC. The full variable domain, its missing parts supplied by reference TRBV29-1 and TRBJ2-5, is SAVISQKPSRDICQRGTSLTIQCQVDSQVTMMFWYRQQPGQSLTLIATANQGSEATYESGFVIDKFPISRPNLTFSTLTVSNMSPEDSSIYLCSVIQDYQETQYFGPGTRLLVL.

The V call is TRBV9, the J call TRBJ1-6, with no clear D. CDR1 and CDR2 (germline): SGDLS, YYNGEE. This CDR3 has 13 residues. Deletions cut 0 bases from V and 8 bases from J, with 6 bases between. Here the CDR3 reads CASSVDVDSPLHF. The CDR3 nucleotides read TGTGCCAGCAGCGTAGATGTAGATTCACCCCTCCACTTT.

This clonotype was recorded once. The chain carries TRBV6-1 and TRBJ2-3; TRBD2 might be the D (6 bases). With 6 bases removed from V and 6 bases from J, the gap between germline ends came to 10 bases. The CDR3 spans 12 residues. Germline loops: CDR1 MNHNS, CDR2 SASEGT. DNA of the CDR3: TGTGCCAGCAGGCAGGCGGGGGATACGCAGTATTTT. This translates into CASRQAGDTQYF.

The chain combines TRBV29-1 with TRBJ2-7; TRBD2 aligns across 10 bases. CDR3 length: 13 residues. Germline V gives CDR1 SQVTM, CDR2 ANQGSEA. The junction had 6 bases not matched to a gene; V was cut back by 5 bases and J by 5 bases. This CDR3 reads CSVLLAGLNEQYF. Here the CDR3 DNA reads TGCAGCGTTTTACTAGCGGGGTTGAACGAGCAGTACTTC.

This CDR3 reads CSVAAGYEQYV. In DNA form, the CDR3 reads TGCAGCGTTGCGGCAGGATACGAGCAGTACGTC. The genes are TRBV29-1 and TRBJ2-7; no reliable D call. CDR1 is SQVTM, CDR2 ANQGSEA, per germline. The V end was cut by 4 bases, the J end by 4 bases, with 8 bases between. The CDR3 runs 11 residues.

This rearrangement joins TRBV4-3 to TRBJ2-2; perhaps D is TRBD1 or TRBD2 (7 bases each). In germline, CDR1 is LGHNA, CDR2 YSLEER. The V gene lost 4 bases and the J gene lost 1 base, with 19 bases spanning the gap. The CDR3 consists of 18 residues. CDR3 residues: CASSPRGGGFVNTGELFF. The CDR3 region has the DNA TGCGCCAGCAGCCCAAGGGGAGGGGGCTTTGTGAACACCGGGGAGCTGTTTTTT.

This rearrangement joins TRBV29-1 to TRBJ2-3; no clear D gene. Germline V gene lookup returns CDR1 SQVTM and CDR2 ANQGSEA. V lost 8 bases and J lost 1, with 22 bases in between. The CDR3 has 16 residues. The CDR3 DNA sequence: TGCAGCCCCCGAGGCTTTCCGGGCGAGCGCACAGATACGCAGTATTTT. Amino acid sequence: CSPRGFPGERTDTQYF.

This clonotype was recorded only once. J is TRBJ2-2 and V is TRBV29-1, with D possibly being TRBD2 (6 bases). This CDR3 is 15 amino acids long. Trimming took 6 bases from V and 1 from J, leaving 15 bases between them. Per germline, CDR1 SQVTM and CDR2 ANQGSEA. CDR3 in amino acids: CSVASGRENTGELFF. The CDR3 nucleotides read TGCAGCGTCGCTTCGGGGCGGGAGAACACCGGGGAGCTGTTTTTT.

CDR3 sequence: CASSGDRGGGYTF. In nucleotides, the CDR3 is TGTGCCAGCAGTGGGGACAGGGGAGGCGGCTACACCTTC. The rearrangement uses TRBV25-1 and TRBJ1-2; 10 bases line up with TRBD1. The CDR3 sequence is 13 residues long. V shed 4 bases, J shed 8 bases, and the junction held 4 bases outside the gene matches. CDR1 and CDR2 from the germline V gene are MGHDK and SYGVNS.

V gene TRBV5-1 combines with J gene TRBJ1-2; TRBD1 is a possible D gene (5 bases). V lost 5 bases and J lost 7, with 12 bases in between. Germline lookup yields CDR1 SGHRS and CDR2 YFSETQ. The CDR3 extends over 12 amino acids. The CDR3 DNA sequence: TGCGCCAGCAGTTACGACAGAGGTGGCTACACCTTC. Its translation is CASSYDRGGYTF.

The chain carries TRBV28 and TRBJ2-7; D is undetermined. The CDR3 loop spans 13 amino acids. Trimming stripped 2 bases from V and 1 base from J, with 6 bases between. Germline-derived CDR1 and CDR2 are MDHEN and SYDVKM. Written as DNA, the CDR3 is TGTGCCAGCAGTTTAAGGCAGTCCTACGAGCAGTACGTC. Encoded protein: CASSLRQSYEQYV.

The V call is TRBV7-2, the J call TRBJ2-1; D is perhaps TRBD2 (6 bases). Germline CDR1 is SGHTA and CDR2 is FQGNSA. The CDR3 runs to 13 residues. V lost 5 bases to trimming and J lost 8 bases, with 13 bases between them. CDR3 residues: CASSRDSQDEQFF. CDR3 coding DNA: TGTGCCAGCAGCCGGGACTCCCAGGATGAGCAGTTCTTC.

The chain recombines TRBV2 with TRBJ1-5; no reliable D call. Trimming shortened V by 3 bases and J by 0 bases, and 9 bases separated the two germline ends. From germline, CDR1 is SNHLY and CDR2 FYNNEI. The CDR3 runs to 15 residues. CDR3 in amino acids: CASSEGRFSNQPQHF. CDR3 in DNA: TGTGCCAGCAGTGAGGGCAGGTTTAGCAATCAGCCCCAGCATTTT.

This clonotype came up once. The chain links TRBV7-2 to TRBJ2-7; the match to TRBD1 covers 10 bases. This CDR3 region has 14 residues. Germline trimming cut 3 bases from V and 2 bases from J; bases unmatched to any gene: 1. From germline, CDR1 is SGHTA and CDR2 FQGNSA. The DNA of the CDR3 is TGTGCCAGCAGCTTTGACAGGGGGCCCTACGAGCAGTACTTC. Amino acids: CASSFDRGPYEQYF.

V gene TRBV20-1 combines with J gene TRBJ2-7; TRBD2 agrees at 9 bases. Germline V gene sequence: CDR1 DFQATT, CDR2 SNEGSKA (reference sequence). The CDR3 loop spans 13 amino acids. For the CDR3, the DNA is TGCAGCGCCTCAAGCGGGAGGTTTGGCGAGCAGTACGTC. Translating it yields CSASSGRFGEQYV.

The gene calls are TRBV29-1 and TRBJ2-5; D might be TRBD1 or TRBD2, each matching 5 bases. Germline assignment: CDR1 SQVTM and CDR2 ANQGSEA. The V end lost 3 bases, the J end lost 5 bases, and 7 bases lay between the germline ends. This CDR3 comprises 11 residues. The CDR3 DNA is TGCAGCGTTGAGAGGGGTGAGACCCAGTACTTC. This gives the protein CSVERGETQYF.

CDR3 nucleotides: TGCAGTGCTAGTGCTCGGGACCAAGATCCCTACGAGCAGTACTTC. Translation gives CSASARDQDPYEQYF. This chain links TRBV20-1 with TRBJ2-7; D may correspond to TRBD1 or TRBD2 (5 bases each). V was shortened by 3 bases and J by 2 bases, with 17 bases between the two germline ends. The CDR3 has 15 residues. Germline-derived CDR1 and CDR2 are DFQATT and SNEGSKA (reference sequence).